The 31 T cell receptor beta chains listed next were all sequenced from one sample in a study of blood T cell repertoires in COVID-19. Profiling relied on immunoSEQ multiplex PCR, and the TCRdb table lists in-frame clones only, not all of them. This sample has 100,000 to 150,000 clones, with approximately 90% found just once. The material sequenced was peripheral blood. Receptor source: a man aged 55-75 years with COVID-19, enrolled during active disease.

The gene calls are TRBV6-6 and TRBJ1-1, with a possible D match to TRBD1 (5 bases). The length of the CDR3 is 13 residues. V shed 6 bases and J shed 2 bases, with 10 bases lying between them. The germline CDR1 and CDR2 sequences are MNHNY and SVGAGI (reference sequence). The CDR3 region is CASRDTHNTEAFF. DNA of the CDR3: TGTGCCAGCAGGGACACACATAACACTGAAGCTTTCTTT.

The chain carries TRBV11-2 and TRBJ2-1; TRBD1 might be the D (5 bases). Germline CDR1 is SGHAT and CDR2 is FQNNGV. This CDR3 has 15 residues. The V end lost 7 bases, the J end lost 0 bases, and 13 bases lay between the germline ends. The CDR3 loop reads CASTIGASSYNEQFF. The CDR3 DNA sequence: TGTGCCAGCACGATTGGGGCTAGCTCCTACAATGAGCAGTTCTTC. Supplemented by reference TRBV11-2 and TRBJ2-1, the full variable domain reads EAGVAQSPRYKIIEKRQSVAFWCNPISGHATLYWYQQILGQGPKLLIQFQNNGVVDDSQLPKDRFSAERLKGVDSTLKIQPAKLEDSAVYLCASTIGASSYNEQFFGPGTRLTVL.

The V call is TRBV7-9, the J call TRBJ2-7, with D possibly being TRBD2 (5 bases). This CDR3 region has 15 residues. Per germline, CDR1 SEHNR and CDR2 FQNEAQ (reference sequence). Trimming removed 1 base from V and 0 bases from J, with 10 bases in between. The CDR3 DNA is TGTGCCAGCAGCTTAGTAGAGGGTAGCTCCTACGAGCAGTACTTC. This codes for CASSLVEGSSYEQYF.

The rearrangement uses TRBV19 and TRBJ1-4, with TRBD1 identical over 7 bases. Germline V CDR1 and CDR2: LNHDA, SQIVND (reference sequence). The ends lost 3 bases at V and 10 bases at J; junction bases unmatched: 5. CDR3 length equals 13 residues. CDR3: CASSIGQVGKLFF. CDR3 nucleotide sequence: TGTGCCAGTAGTATCGGACAGGTGGGAAAACTGTTTTTT.

The chain is built from TRBV5-5 and TRBJ1-5; D not resolved. Trimming cost V 0 bases and J 4 bases, with 8 bases left between them. The CDR3 is 14 amino acids. Per the germline V gene, CDR1 is SGHKS and CDR2 is YYEKEE (reference sequence). CDR3 DNA sequence: TGTGCCAGCAGCTTGGACAATCCTAATCAGCCCCAGCATTTT. This encodes CASSLDNPNQPQHF.

The chain uses TRBV6-6 and TRBJ2-3; 7 bases match TRBD1. Germline-derived CDR1 and CDR2 are MNHNY and SVGAGI (reference sequence). The CDR3 contains 13 residues. The ends lost 7 bases at V and 3 bases at J; junction bases unmatched: 4. Here the CDR3 DNA reads TGTGCCAGCACTGGCAGGGGGACAGATACGCAGTATTTT. It is translated as CASTGRGTDTQYF.

The rearrangement uses TRBV5-8 and TRBJ1-2; D perhaps matches TRBD1 (5 bases). V was cut by 5 bases and J by 6 bases, with 23 bases left in between. The CDR3 sequence is 16 residues long. Germline V gene sequence: CDR1 SGHTS, CDR2 YDEGEE. The CDR3 nucleotides read TGTGCCAGCAGGGTACTACGTGGGGGGATGGCGAATGGCTACACCTTC. Translated, it gives CASRVLRGGMANGYTF.

The gene calls are TRBV9 and TRBJ2-2; 9 bases map to TRBD2. This CDR3 spans 15 amino acids. Germline CDR1 SGDLS, CDR2 YYNGEE. V lost 3 bases, J lost 4 bases, and 4 bases stayed unmatched. CDR3 region: CASSDLAGLTGELFF. The CDR3 DNA reads as TGTGCCAGCAGCGACCTAGCGGGGCTCACCGGGGAGCTGTTTTTT.

The rearrangement joins TRBV11-2 to TRBJ1-6, with 8 bases matching TRBD1. CDR1 SGHAT and CDR2 FQNNGV come from the germline V gene. V was clipped by 3 bases and J by 10 bases; unmatched bases: 5. The CDR3 is made up of 14 amino acids. The CDR3 region is CASSFGTGSSPLHF. The CDR3 DNA reads as TGTGCCAGCAGCTTCGGGACAGGTTCCTCACCCCTCCACTTT. Full variable domain (missing parts from reference TRBV11-2 and TRBJ1-6): EAGVAQSPRYKIIEKRQSVAFWCNPISGHATLYWYQQILGQGPKLLIQFQNNGVVDDSQLPKDRFSAERLKGVDSTLKIQPAKLEDSAVYLCASSFGTGSSPLHFGNGTRLTVT.

The chain joins TRBV28 to TRBJ1-2, with TRBD1 matching 11 bases. The germline V gene encodes CDR1 MDHEN and CDR2 SYDVKM. CDR3 length: 13 amino acids. V was pared by 8 bases and J by 10 bases, with 9 bases of the junction left unmatched. The CDR3 protein is CASEEGQGEVYTF. In nucleotides, the CDR3 is TGTGCCAGCGAGGAGGGACAGGGGGAGGTCTACACCTTC.

The CDR3 nucleotides are TGTGCCACCGCCCAGGGAAACCCTAATGAAAAACTGTTTTTT. Translating gives CATAQGNPNEKLFF. V is TRBV15 and J is TRBJ1-4; D may be TRBD1 (5 bases). Germline lookup yields CDR1 LNHNV and CDR2 YYDKDF (reference sequence). Trimming stripped 8 bases from V and 3 bases from J, with 13 bases between. This CDR3 is built from 14 residues. Using reference TRBV15 and TRBJ1-4 for the parts outside the CDR3, the full variable domain is DAMVIQNPRYQVTQFGKPVTLSCSQTLNHNVMYWYQQKSSQAPKLLFHYYDKDFNNEADTPDNFQSRRPNTSFCFLDIRSPGLGDTAMYLCATAQGNPNEKLFFGSGTQLSVL.

The rearrangement joins TRBV7-6 to TRBJ1-2; the D gene is possibly TRBD1 (5 bases). The V gene's germline CDR1 is SGHVS and CDR2 FNYEAQ. Trimming removed 0 bases at V and 2 bases at J, with 10 bases between. CDR3 length: 15 amino acids. The DNA of the CDR3 is TGTGCCAGCAGCTTAGCGCGGCAGGGAAACTATGGCTACACCTTC. Translated: CASSLARQGNYGYTF.

This sequence joins TRBV5-1 and TRBJ1-4; D remains unclear. V lost 0 bases, J lost 0 bases, and 15 bases lay in between. The germline gives CDR1 SGHRS, CDR2 YFSETQ. CDR3 length equals 18 residues. The CDR3 reads CASSLARESKATNEKLFF. The CDR3 DNA follows: TGCGCCAGCAGCTTGGCACGGGAGTCCAAGGCAACTAATGAAAAACTGTTTTTT.

V usage is TRBV7-2 and J usage is TRBJ2-3; D not resolved. Trimming took 4 bases from V and 5 from J, leaving 10 bases between them. CDR1 and CDR2 (germline): SGHTA, FQGNSA. The CDR3 totals 13 residues. Here the CDR3 reads CASSSHSIDTQYF. The DNA of the CDR3 is TGTGCCAGCAGCTCCCACAGTATAGATACGCAGTATTTT.

The CDR3 reads CASSVAGTGSSYGYTF. In DNA, the CDR3 is TGTGCCAGCAGCGTAGCCGGGACAGGGAGCTCCTATGGCTACACCTTC. This chain links TRBV9 with TRBJ1-2, with TRBD1 matching 9 bases. V lost 0 bases to trimming and J lost 4 bases; unmatched junction nucleotides: 7. This CDR3 has 16 residues. Germline V CDR1 and CDR2: SGDLS, YYNGEE.

This chain links TRBV6-5 with TRBJ1-5; 7 bases agree with TRBD1. V dropped 6 bases and J dropped 3; count of bases not matched to a gene: 5. Germline assignment: CDR1 MNHEY and CDR2 SVGAGI. The CDR3 consists of 14 residues. The CDR3 sequence: CASREQGVNQPQHF. The CDR3 DNA reads TGTGCCAGCAGAGAGCAGGGGGTCAATCAGCCCCAGCATTTT.

This sequence joins TRBV5-4 and TRBJ2-5, with D possibly TRBD1 on 7 matching bases. The CDR3 is 13 amino acids. Germline CDR1 SGHNT, CDR2 YYREEE (reference sequence). Trimming left V 5 bases short and J 1 base short, with 9 bases between. The CDR3: CASRRDSQETQYF. The CDR3 DNA reads TGTGCCAGCAGGCGGGACAGCCAAGAGACCCAGTACTTC.

The V call is TRBV7-9, the J call TRBJ1-2; D remains unclear. Germline CDR1 is SEHNR and CDR2 is FQNEAQ (reference sequence). CDR3 length: 13 residues. V shed 1 base and J shed 0 bases, with 3 bases lying between them. CDR3 bases: TGTGCCAGCAGCTTAGGAGCTAACTATGGCTACACCTTC. This codes for CASSLGANYGYTF.

This clone was seen once. The chain uses TRBV19 and TRBJ1-2; 8 bases are shared with TRBD1. The CDR3 totals 14 residues. With 6 bases clipped from V and 8 bases from J, the junction kept 11 bases outside the gene matches. Germline V gives CDR1 LNHDA, CDR2 SQIVND (reference sequence). Written as DNA, the CDR3 is TGTGCCAGTAGCGTCGGGGCAGGGGGCATGGGCTACACCTTC. Translated: CASSVGAGGMGYTF.

The gene calls are TRBV7-3 and TRBJ1-2, with TRBD1 matching over 7 bases. The germline V gene has CDR1 SGHTA and CDR2 FQGTGA. The J segment lost 7 bases and the V segment lost 5 bases, leaving 7 bases of the junction unmatched. This CDR3 comprises 13 residues. CDR3 DNA: TGTGCCAGCAGCCGACAGGGTATTCTTGGCTACACCTTC. It yields the protein CASSRQGILGYTF.

The chain has TRBV7-2 and TRBJ2-2, with D unclear. V was cut by 5 bases and J by 2 bases, with 9 bases left in between. CDR3 size: 14 residues. Per germline, CDR1 SGHTA and CDR2 FQGNSA. CDR3 amino acids: CASSPGLNTGELFF. The CDR3, as DNA: TGTGCCAGCAGCCCCGGGTTAAACACCGGGGAGCTGTTTTTT.

The CDR3 sequence: CASYTGQGTYEQYF. The CDR3, as DNA: TGTGCCAGTTACACGGGACAGGGGACCTACGAGCAGTACTTC. The chain carries TRBV28 and TRBJ2-7, with TRBD1 matching 10 bases. The CDR3 has 14 amino acids. Trimming removed 9 bases from V and 2 bases from J; junction bases left unmatched: 7. Germline V gives CDR1 MDHEN, CDR2 SYDVKM.

This chain joins TRBV28 and TRBJ1-1; D might be TRBD1 (6 bases). The CDR3 consists of 13 residues. The germline gives CDR1 MDHEN, CDR2 SYDVKM. The ends were cut back, 1 base at V and 3 bases at J, with 6 bases in the middle. As DNA, the CDR3 is TGTGCCAGCAGTTTATCAGGGGACACTGAAGCTTTCTTT. Translation gives CASSLSGDTEAFF.

The chain joins TRBV30 to TRBJ1-5, with 8 nucleotides matching TRBD1. CDR1 GTSNPN and CDR2 SVGIG come from the germline V gene (reference sequence). Trimming cost V 3 bases and J 0 bases; bases outside gene matches: 10. The CDR3 is made up of 17 amino acids. CDR3 sequence: CAWSRDRTSYSNQPQHF. The CDR3 nucleotides are TGTGCCTGGAGCCGGGACAGGACGTCTTATAGCAATCAGCCCCAGCATTTT. The entire variable domain, with the rest obtained from reference TRBV30 and TRBJ1-5, is as follows: SQTIHQWPATLVQPVGSPLSLECTVEGTSNPNLYWYRQAAGRGLQLLFYSVGIGQISSEVPQNLSASRPQDRQFILSSKKLLLSDSGFYLCAWSRDRTSYSNQPQHFGDGTRLSIL.

The chain employs TRBV7-2 and TRBJ1-1, with D tentatively TRBD1 (5 bases). CDR1 and CDR2 from the germline V gene are SGHTA and FQGNSA. The CDR3 has 14 amino acids. Trimming removed 5 bases from V and 1 base from J, with 11 bases in between. CDR3 bases: TGTGCCAGCAGCAAGGGACTGGCGAACACTGAAGCTTTCTTT. As protein: CASSKGLANTEAFF. Combining the CDR3 with reference TRBV7-2 and TRBJ1-1 gives the whole variable domain GAGVSQSPSNKVTEKGKDVELRCDPISGHTALYWYRQSLGQGLEFLIYFQGNSAPDKSGLPSDRFSAERTGGSVSTLTIQRTQQEDSAVYLCASSKGLANTEAFFGQGTRLTVV.

The rearrangement uses TRBV18 and TRBJ1-4; a weak D match, TRBD1 (6 bases). CDR1 and CDR2 (germline): KGHSH, LQKENI. V lost 3 bases, J lost 6 bases, and 8 bases lay in between. The CDR3 is made up of 13 amino acids. The chain's CDR3 is CASSPAGDEKLFF. CDR3 in DNA: TGTGCCAGCTCACCCGCAGGGGATGAAAAACTGTTTTTT.

The rearrangement links TRBV19 to TRBJ1-6; 7 positions match TRBD1. Germline V lookup: CDR1 LNHDA, CDR2 SQIVND (reference sequence). This CDR3 comprises 16 residues. The V segment lost 8 bases and the J segment 13 bases; nucleotides outside the gene matches: 20. The CDR3 coding sequence is TGTGCCAGTTCCCCGGACAGGCTAGCCCCAGAATCGCCCCTCCACTTT. It codes for CASSPDRLAPESPLHF.

The chain combines TRBV5-6 with TRBJ1-6, with D unclear. The CDR3 is made up of 13 amino acids. Trimming removed 2 bases from V and 7 bases from J, with 7 bases in between. Germline V CDR1 and CDR2: SGHDT, YYEEEE. The CDR3 DNA reads as TGTGCCAGCAGCTTCTACCTAAATTCACCCCTCCACTTT. Translation gives CASSFYLNSPLHF.

By share of the sample, this clone is medium-sized. The V and J genes are TRBV6-5 and TRBJ1-3; D remains unclear. This CDR3 comprises 13 residues. Looked up from germline, CDR1 is MNHEY and CDR2 is SVGAGI. V gave up 1 base and J gave up 4 bases, with 5 bases separating them. CDR3: CASSYYIGNTIYF. Here the CDR3 DNA reads TGTGCCAGCAGTTACTATATAGGAAACACCATATATTTT.

This chain connects TRBV19 to TRBJ1-2, with D hard to call. The CDR3 loop spans 15 amino acids. Trimming pared 8 bases from V and 3 bases from J, leaving 19 bases between. Looked up from germline, CDR1 is LNHDA and CDR2 is SQIVND (reference sequence). This CDR3 reads CASRLSDRRHYGYTF. The CDR3 DNA is TGTGCCAGTCGACTCTCCGACCGACGGCACTATGGCTACACCTTC.

The V gene is TRBV30, the J gene TRBJ1-6, with 8 bases fitting TRBD1. Germline loops: CDR1 GTSNPN, CDR2 SVGIG (reference sequence). The ends lost 6 bases at V and 5 bases at J; junction bases unmatched: 15. This CDR3 has 17 residues. The CDR3 loop is CACTTGASWLNNSPLHF. CDR3 bases: TGTGCCTGTACGACAGGGGCATCTTGGCTGAATAATTCACCCCTCCACTTT.